Described below is a single T cell receptor (beta chain) sequence and its context. The antigen this receptor binds is unknown. The junction differs from germline at one of its ends, possibly a read error. A constant-region primer and ProtoScript II reverse transcriptase were used to reverse-transcribe TCRbeta-specific cDNA from around 530 ng total RNA. Three nested multiplex PCR rounds, following a slightly modified ARM-PCR procedure, were used to build the TCRbeta libraries. Sample barcodes and Illumina adapters were added in a final 25-cycle PCR using Deep VentR polymerase. Amplicons of 200-500 bp were gel-purified with a QIAquick gel extraction kit before sequencing. An Illumina HiSeq 2500 was used to sequence the TCRbeta amplicons, generating 250-bp paired-end reads. As for how the authors treated the data: To recover full CDR3 sequences, reads were quality-trimmed using Trimmomatic v0.33 and paired reads were then merged using FLASH v1.2.11. V, D and J germline segments were assigned to the rearranged TCRbeta sequences using MiGEC v1.2.1b. Clonotype statistics and Shannon-Wiener diversity indices were calculated with VDJtools v1.0.0. Except for diversity analysis, only each sample's 250 most abundant clonotypes were used in subsequent analyses to reduce sampling bias. TCRdb applied fastp at Q25 and MiXCR to the public reads, then kept only in-frame beta chains. When rows share a CDR3 protein, they turn into one entry using the most common DNA and genes. The V and J calls here are based on TCRdb, not the publication. The sample records roughly 200,000 distinct CDR3 sequences, roughly 80% of which are singletons. Together, the top ten hold less than 20% of the sample.

This record comes from a study of tumor-infiltrating lymphocytes in primary liver carcinoma (TCRdb year 2017). With regard to the full study: Hepatocellular carcinoma (four) or combined HCC and intrahepatic cholangiocarcinoma (one) was present in the five patients, who were three men and two women aged 30 to 69 years. The tumors of the five patients were staged as T1-T3 N0M0, with maximum diameters ranging from roughly 4.2 to 10 cm. Each sample produced roughly 3.65 to 8 million productive TCRbeta reads, and read depth showed no significant difference between tissue types. Across five regions of each liver tumor, along with adjacent normal tissue and blood, the study brought together TCRbeta repertoire sequencing, expression microarrays and whole-exome sequencing. A total of about 35 specimens from 5 patients underwent TCRbeta repertoire sequencing, comprising around 25 tumor regions, 5 adjacent noncancerous liver tissues and 5 peripheral blood samples. Agilent mRNA microarray profiling was performed on the 25 to 30 tumor region samples to relate TCRbeta repertoire diversity to the local molecular phenotype. High reproducibility was observed for the technical replicate repertoires, with mean shared-clone rates around 0.9 and correlation coefficients above 0.95. General findings and caveats noted by the study authors: The study included only four to six patients, and the authors note findings should be validated in a larger study. Bulk unsorted samples precluded comparing CD4+ and CD8+ T cell repertoires. Only the TCR beta chain was sequenced, which likely underestimates true repertoire diversity because unpaired alpha chains were not captured. Repertoire overlap was higher between tumor regions (mean about 35%) than tumor-adjacent (approximately 17%) or tumor-blood (14%) pairs, consistent with antigen-driven expansion. Just about 7.5-25% of top clones turned up in all five regions of a tumor, which suggests spatial heterogeneity among tumor-infiltrating T cells. Compared with blood, tumors had a significantly larger share of the repertoire taken up by the top 250 clones (p = 0.039).

Total RNA and DNA were co-extracted from around 20-30 mg of bulk tissue with the AllPrep DNA/RNA mini kit, without cell sorting. Between late 2015 and early 2016, roughly 5 patients in China with histopathologically diagnosed primary liver carcinoma had their tumors surgically resected. At the time of sampling, the patients had chronic HBV infection and had not received any treatment. Five spatially separated regions were sampled per tumor: superior, inferior, left-lateral and right-lateral poles, plus the tumor centre. According to histology, viable tumor cells made up more than 80% of every tumor sample. Pieces of fresh tumor and adjacent tissue were cut in half, with one half kept in RNAlater at -80 degrees C and the other half sent for histology. Sequenced input: tumor tissue from primary liver carcinoma. The receptor was derived from a man between 40 and 49 years old with primary liver carcinoma and hepatitis B virus infection.

The DNA reads TGCGCCATCAATGATAACACTCAGAACACTGAAGCTTTATTT. Its protein is CAINDNTQNTEALF. The chain links TRBV10-3 with TRBJ1-1; no D gene can be assigned with confidence. From the cysteine through the phenylalanine, the CDR3 covers 14 amino acids. Left in the record is the CDR3 DNA by itself, 42 bases read in frame from the first base. From the germline V gene, CDR1 is ENHRY and CDR2 is SYGVKD.